This note documents a single T cell receptor beta chain sequence. This clone has just a few counts. This receptor's antigen is unknown. One base away there is no much larger clone; base qualities are not given. The sample originates from a study of cytomegalovirus exposure and HLA in healthy donors (dated by TCRdb to about 2017). Regarding the complete study: An earlier analysis of roughly 610 of the donors reported approximately 260 Gb of sequence data and approximately 120 million unique TCR beta sequences obtained from about 170 million T cells. About 280 gigabases of sequencing data and around 87 million unique TCR sequences were included in an early release covering around 600 HLA-typed donors. Of the 300 to 500 genotyped donors, 75% to 85% were placed in the genetic ancestry cluster associated with self-reported Caucasian donors. The study aimed to test whether signatures of past pathogen exposure could be identified by cataloging public T cell receptors. The T cell repertoires of 666 subjects were profiled by immunosequencing and related to cytomegalovirus serostatus. Besides the first cohort of 666 subjects, a separate validation cohort made up of 90 to 150 different subjects was used. To predict cytomegalovirus infection status, the study combined high-throughput TCR immunosequencing, statistical association of individual TCRs with disease status, and machine learning. In a later analysis, previously published TCR beta repertoires from 500 to 750 donors were re-analyzed and high-resolution HLA genotyping was added so that TCR occurrence patterns could be studied. Rather than drawing on any new phenotypic data, the later analysis identified candidate immune exposures from TCR beta sequences and the way those sequences occurred across donors. An earlier analysis of several hundred of the donors applied high-throughput TCR beta sequencing to assess whether each TCR beta V gene segment acted as functional or pseudogenic. Donor age, sex, ethnicity and CMV serostatus were compiled together with the repertoire data. A later genetic analysis used genome-wide SNP genotypes for about 65% of the 666 donors, treating that subset as a discovery cohort. Every discovery cohort repertoire had been produced on one sequencing platform. HLA typing included class I and class II loci at four-digit resolution. Typing coverage differed by locus: A, B, C, DRB1 and DQB1 were typed in roughly 620-630 donors, DQA1 in 522, DPA1 in 600 to 610, and DPB1 in just under 480. Five DR-DQ haplotypes were handled as single units for association and clustering because linkage in the cohort was strong. Across around 400 genotyped donors of the cohort, an average of about 240,000 unique TCR beta nucleotide sequences per donor were sequenced, and around 19% of those sequences were non-productive.

The CDR3 holds 15 amino acids from the cysteine to the phenylalanine. This entry keeps only the CDR3 DNA: 45 bases, framed from base 1. CDR1 SGHVS and CDR2 FQNEAQ were looked up in the germline V gene. V trim: 4 bases; J trim: 4 bases; unmatched bases: 6. The cohort was made up of around 720 healthy bone marrow donors. At the time of sampling, all cohort members were nominally healthy, though unrecorded immune exposures were likely present. The donor was CMV seropositive and belonged to the group of more than 250 seropositive cohort members. A peripheral blood sample was collected from each donor, and TCR beta sequencing was performed on peripheral blood mononuclear cells. The Qiagen DNeasy Blood Extraction Kit was used to extract genomic DNA from the blood cell samples. General findings and caveats noted by the study authors: A cluster of highly shared sequence variants was judged likely to be a technical artifact of the sequencing pipeline. This cohort had only TCR beta chains sequenced, and the lack of alpha or paired-chain data limited which features could be detected. Because HLA typing was unavailable for some donors at each locus, only the typed subset was used in association tests. In a later analysis, the rate of TCR association differed among HLA loci, with DRB1 alleles having the most associated TCRs and HLA-C alleles having the fewest. In a later genetic analysis, a missense DCLRE1C variant was associated with V-gene and J-gene trimming of TCR beta chains, and the association was replicated in an independent cohort. Compared with the approximately 670-donor mean, donors in an Asian-associated ancestry cluster had fewer N-insertions in productive TCRs, according to a later genetic analysis. Most TCR sequences were observed very rarely across donors, whereas some public TCRs were present in many individuals. In an earlier analysis of fewer than 750 of the donors, most TCR beta V segments were observed in productive rearrangements about 87% or about 30% of the time, broadly matching IMGT annotations. Some IMGT-functional V segments, including TRBV6-2 and TRBV6-3, could not be distinguished by the 87-base-pair reads and were therefore excluded. The classifier was reported to diagnose cytomegalovirus status with high specificity and sensitivity in both the original and validation cohorts. A few of the identified cytomegalovirus-associated TCR beta chains were confirmed in vitro to be specific for cytomegalovirus antigens. A later analysis found that HLA-associated TCR beta chains were more clonally expanded and had lower generation probabilities than equally common non-associated chains. According to a later analysis, most CMV-associated TCR beta chains appeared to be HLA-restricted, and the HLA associations seemed to be driven largely by CMV exposure. A further reported finding was that TCR beta sequences accurately predicted the HLA-A and HLA-B alleles for most subjects in the first cohort. The authors suggested that the approach could potentially be generalized to other disease states and immunological phenotypes. Roughly uniform sequencing depth across donors was assumed in presence/absence analyses, although this assumption may not hold. A total of 150 or so TCR beta chains were listed by the study as associated with cytomegalovirus. When HLA alleles, especially DR and DQ, strongly co-occurred, attributing TCR associations to individual alleles was difficult. Because counts were too low, some 17 rarely observed V segments, including chromosome 9 orphons, were left out of the earlier analysis of 587 of the donors. Several of the top co-occurrence clusters appeared to be linked to parvovirus B19, influenza, CMV and Epstein-Barr virus, according to a later analysis. A later analysis associated 15,000 or so TCR beta sequences with specific HLA alleles at a false discovery rate of 0.05. Immune exposure information for the cohort was limited to CMV serostatus. Correlated functional status among segregating V segments might be attributable to linkage disequilibrium, but an unknown experimental factor could not be ruled out.

Libraries were made using the immunoSEQ multiplex PCR assay. For the multiplex PCR, a mixture combining 60 forward primers for TCR Vbeta segments and 13 reverse primers for TCR Jbeta segments was used. Amplification of the CDR3 region of rearranged TCR beta genes was performed with a multiplex PCR assay on genomic DNA. On the Illumina HiSeq System, the amplified TCR beta libraries were sequenced as 87-base-pair reads. In the authors' own workflow: A later analysis counted about 80 million unique TCR beta chains across the approximately 700 repertoires, and roughly 9.9 million of these chains were shared by at least two donors. To remove PCR and sequencing errors, raw reads were error-corrected and collapsed into unique sequences using a nearest-neighbor algorithm that merged closely related sequences. V, D and J gene segments were assigned by aligning CDR3 sequences to IMGT reference sequences. For a sequence to be retained, at least a six-nucleotide match to both a V gene segment and a J gene segment was required. Rearrangements were classified as productive when the CDR3 lacked stop codons and remained in frame with V and J, and all other rearrangements were classified as non-productive. CDR3 was defined according to IMGT convention as the region running from the second conserved V-encoded cysteine to the conserved J-encoded phenylalanine. In an earlier analysis of 550 to 650 of the donors, sequences lacking an unambiguous match to a single V gene segment were excluded. An earlier analysis of 550 to 650 of the donors classified V segments as functional when productive rearrangements were above 56.7% and as segregating when the standard deviation between donors was above 5%. A statistical classification framework was built for diagnosing cytomegalovirus status from the catalog of TCR beta chain sequences. A later analysis assigned V and J genes by comparing TCR nucleotide sequences with IMGT/GENE-DB human TR gene sequences. Using the TCRdist pipeline, a later analysis assigned CDR3 sequences along with most-parsimonious VDJ recombination scenarios. In a later analysis, each TCR beta chain was defined by its CDR3 amino acid sequence together with its V-gene family, and reads without a unique V-gene family were excluded. To address suspected cross-contamination and a sequencing artifact, a later analysis removed 450 to 700 highly shared, low-generation-probability nucleotide sequences. In a later analysis, a clonal expansion index was calculated for each public chain from normalized within-repertoire ranks of inferred template counts. In a later analysis, generation probabilities were computed using a VDJ recombination model fitted to out-of-frame rearrangements, and the results were checked against IGoR. Hypergeometric tests were used in a later analysis to score TCR-TCR, TCR-HLA and TCR-CMV co-occurrence, with a repertoire-size bias correction applied to the TCR pairs. To estimate false discovery rates, a later analysis permuted the HLA or CMV assignments 20 times. In a later analysis, co-occurring TCRs were grouped using DBSCAN, with TCRdist sequence similarity added in when clustering inside HLA-allele-positive subsets. Repertoires with fewer than 30,000 or more than 120,000 public chains were left out of co-occurrence clustering, as were a few repertoires with anomalous nucleotide sharing. TCRdb retrieved this table from immuneACCESS and kept in-frame rearrangements only. Not all clones are present; in checked studies, unresolved V genes account for under half, and no reason is known for the remainder. V and J calls plus clone size are reproduced from that table; the DNA served to infer D and trimming. The sample has roughly 180,000 clones on record, about 9% of them singletons. The top ten clones comprise 1% to 1.5% of the sample.

The chain was built from TRBV7-8 and TRBJ2-3; 9 bases in between match TRBD1. The receptor was isolated from a woman aged 25 to 39 in good health and CMV-seropositive. Sequencing was done on a sample of PBMCs. The CDR3 in this case is CASSSGQGLADTQYF. The DNA is as follows: TGTGCCAGCAGCTCCGGACAGGGGCTCGCAGATACGCAGTATTTT.